This T cell receptor (beta chain) was recorded in a study of cytomegalovirus exposure and HLA in healthy donors. 60 Vbeta and 13 Jbeta primers were used in PCR. The assay was immunoSEQ multiplex PCR, and TCRdb's table has in-frame clones only and misses some. The table includes about 130,000 clones, about 81% detected once. The CDR3 is 10 amino acids. V was shortened by 6 bases and J by 12 bases, with 10 bases between the two germline ends. Germline assignment: CDR1 SGHKS and CDR2 YYEKEE (reference sequence). Turning to this clone: Its antigen is unidentified.

Study-wide findings and caveats: Among TCR sequences, most were rare, though some public TCRs appeared in many donors. A later examination showed that TCR association rates differed by HLA locus, with DRB1 most and HLA-C fewest. Presence/absence analyses assumed roughly uniform sequencing depth across donors, which may not hold.

The genes are TRBV5-5 and TRBJ2-1; D may be TRBD1 (7 bases). The TCR comes from a woman aged 25-40 years in good health and CMV-seronegative. The sequenced material came from PBMCs. CDR3 sequence: CASIQGGQFF. DNA for the CDR3: TGTGCCAGCATCCAGGGGGGGCAGTTCTTC.